The clone carrying this T cell receptor (beta chain) has only a few counts. Its specificity is not known. This entry belongs to a study of cytomegalovirus exposure and HLA in healthy donors. Across the study: The early release's HLA-typed donors yielded 65 million to 85 million unique TCRs. Clustering assigned about 80% of the approximately 400 genotyped donors to the Caucasian-associated ancestry cluster.

The PCR made use of 60 Vbeta and 13 Jbeta primers. Sequenced by immunoSEQ multiplex PCR; TCRdb stores in-frame clones only, minus some. The table records about 110,000 clones, roughly 70% of them present only once. General study results and limits: Most likely, a cluster of highly shared sequence variants arose as a sequencing artifact.

CDR1 is MNHEY, CDR2 SVGAGI, per germline. V shed 5 bases and J 8 bases; nucleotides not matched to a gene: 12. The CDR3 consists of 15 residues. This clonotype was obtained from a male donor in good health and CMV-seropositive. This chain connects TRBV6-5 to TRBJ2-7; TRBD1 matches 10 bases. Sequencing input: PBMCs. The CDR3 DNA reads TGTGCCAGCAGTCCCCCGGGACAGGGGTATGGGAAGCAGTACTTC. It codes for CASSPPGQGYGKQYF.